This record concerns one T cell receptor beta chain sequence. Its specificity is unknown. The data were obtained in a study of PD-1 blockade in classical Hodgkin lymphoma. Whole-study results and caveats: TCR diversity rose significantly by C4D1 in CD4+ but not CD8+ cells.

There was relapse after autologous stem cell transplantation in every patient, and there was variation in brentuximab vedotin exposure. Sequencing used immunoSEQ multiplex PCR; TCRdb keeps in-frame clones, though not all of them. The sample lists over 90,000 clones; roughly 87% were seen once. Germline CDR1 is KGHSH and CDR2 is LQKENI. With 0 bases removed from V and 5 bases from J, the gap between germline ends came to 13 bases. The CDR3 totals 16 residues. The rearrangement links TRBV18 to TRBJ2-2; D may be TRBD2 (5 bases). The input for sequencing was peripheral blood mononuclear cells (PBMCs), taken before the second cycle of nivolumab. The TCR sequence derives from a human donor with classical Hodgkin lymphoma. CDR3 region: CASSPPLERRTGELFF. CDR3 bases: TGTGCCAGCTCACCACCCTTAGAAAGGAGGACCGGGGAGCTGTTTTTT.